The sequence of this TCR beta chain was determined in a study of blood T cell repertoires in COVID-19. The wider study: Sources were T cells, B-cell-depleted T cells, or PBMCs; the material itself was cDNA or gDNA.

This clone was counted between two and nine times. Source study methods: Amplifying reference gene primers gave estimates of nucleated cell counts. Measured with immunoSEQ multiplex PCR; TCRdb has only the in-frame clones, and not every one. V, J and clone size derive from that table, while D and trimming were established from the DNA sequence. The sample comprises more than 95,000 clones, approximately 88% of which are singletons, and approximately 5.1% rests with the top ten. The TCR comes from a human donor in a cohort sampled during active COVID-19. Sequences were obtained from peripheral blood.

The CDR3 loop is CASSSPGQGGSPLHF. As DNA, the CDR3 is TGTGCCAGCAGCTCCCCGGGACAGGGGGGTTCACCCCTCCACTTT. The chain uses TRBV6-2 or TRBV6-3 and TRBJ1-6; TRBD1 matches at 11 bases. CDR1 is MNHEY, CDR2 SVGEGT, per germline. The CDR3 has 15 amino acids. The ends lost 6 bases at V and 9 bases at J; junction bases unmatched: 7.